This entry features one TCR beta chain sequence. Its antigen is unknown. Isolation of CD4+ naive, central memory, regulatory and stem cell-like memory cells was achieved by sorting via CD45RO/CCR7/CD25/CD127/CD95/CD27. This sample was taken from a study of beta chain features in type 1 diabetes. Study context: Similarity in age, gender and cell yields was seen between patients and healthy donors. General study results and limits: Significant though moderate, a shortening of TCRB CDR3s appeared in all four CD4+ subsets of Type 1 diabetes patients.

The CDR3 spans 15 residues. CDR1 and CDR2 from the germline V gene are SGHRS and YFSETQ. V lost 3 bases and J lost 0; bases outside the gene matches: 4. The entirety of the isolated RNA underwent reverse transcription, so expressed TCRB transcripts were sequenced. Only in-frame clones appear in the TCRdb table, and some are missing; sequencing was by immunoSEQ multiplex PCR. The data show roughly 300,000 clones, 13% to 15% seen once. V and J are TRBV5-1 and TRBJ2-3; TRBD2 aligns across 7 bases. The sample comprised central memory CD4+ T cells from blood. The origin of this receptor is a man under 40 in good health. CDR3 residues: CASSSAGSSTDTQYF. Here the CDR3 DNA reads TGCGCCAGCAGCTCAGCGGGGTCTAGCACAGATACGCAGTATTTT.